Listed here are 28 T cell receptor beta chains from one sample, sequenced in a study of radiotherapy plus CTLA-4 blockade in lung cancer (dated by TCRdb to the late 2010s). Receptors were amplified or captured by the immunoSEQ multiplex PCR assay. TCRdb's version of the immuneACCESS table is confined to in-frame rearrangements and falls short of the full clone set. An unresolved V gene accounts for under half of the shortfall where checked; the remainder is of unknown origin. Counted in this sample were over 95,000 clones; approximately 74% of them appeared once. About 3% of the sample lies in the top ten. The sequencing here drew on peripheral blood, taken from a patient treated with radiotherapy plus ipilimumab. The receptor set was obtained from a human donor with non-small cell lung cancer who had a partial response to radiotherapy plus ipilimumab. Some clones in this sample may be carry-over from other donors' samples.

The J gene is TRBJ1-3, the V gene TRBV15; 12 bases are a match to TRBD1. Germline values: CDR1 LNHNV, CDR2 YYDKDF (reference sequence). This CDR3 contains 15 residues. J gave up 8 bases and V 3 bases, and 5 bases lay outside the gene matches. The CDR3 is CATSSNRDRGHTIYF. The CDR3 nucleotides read TGTGCCACCAGCAGCAACCGGGACAGGGGGCACACCATATATTTT.

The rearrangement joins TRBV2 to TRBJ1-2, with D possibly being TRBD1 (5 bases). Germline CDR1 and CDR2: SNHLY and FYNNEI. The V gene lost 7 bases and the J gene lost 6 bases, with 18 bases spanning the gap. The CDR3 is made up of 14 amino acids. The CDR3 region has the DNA TGTGCCAGCACAAACCAGCTCGGGACTAATGGCTACACCTTC. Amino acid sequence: CASTNQLGTNGYTF.

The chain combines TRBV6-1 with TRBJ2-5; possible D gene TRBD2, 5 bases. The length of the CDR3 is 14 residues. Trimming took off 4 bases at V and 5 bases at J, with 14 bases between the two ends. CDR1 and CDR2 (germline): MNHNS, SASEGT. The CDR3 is CASSGPLVRETQYF. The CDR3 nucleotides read TGTGCCAGCAGTGGTCCACTAGTTCGGGAGACCCAGTACTTC.

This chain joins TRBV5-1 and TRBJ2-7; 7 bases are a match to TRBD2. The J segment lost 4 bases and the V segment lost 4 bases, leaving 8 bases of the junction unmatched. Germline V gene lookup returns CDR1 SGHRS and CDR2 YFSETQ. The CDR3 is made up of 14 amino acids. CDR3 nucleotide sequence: TGCGCCAGCAGCCTCACGACGGGAGGATACGAGCAGTACTTC. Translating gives CASSLTTGGYEQYF.

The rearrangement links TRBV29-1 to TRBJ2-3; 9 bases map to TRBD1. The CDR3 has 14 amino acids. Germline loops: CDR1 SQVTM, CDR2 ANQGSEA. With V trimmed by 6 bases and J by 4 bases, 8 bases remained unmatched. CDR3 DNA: TGCAGCGTCCAACGGGGGACAGGGTCAGATACGCAGTATTTT. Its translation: CSVQRGTGSDTQYF.

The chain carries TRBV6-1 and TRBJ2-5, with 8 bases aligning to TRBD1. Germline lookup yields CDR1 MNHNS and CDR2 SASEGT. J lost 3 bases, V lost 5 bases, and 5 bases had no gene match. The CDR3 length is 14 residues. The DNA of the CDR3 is TGTGCCAGCAGTCGACGGGACAGGAAAGAGACCCAGTACTTC. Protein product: CASSRRDRKETQYF.

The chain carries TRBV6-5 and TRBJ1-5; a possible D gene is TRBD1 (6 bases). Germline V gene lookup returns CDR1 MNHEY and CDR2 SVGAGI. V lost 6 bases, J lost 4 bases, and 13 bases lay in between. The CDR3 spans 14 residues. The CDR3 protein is CASSLQGTNQPQHF. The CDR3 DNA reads TGTGCCAGCAGCCTACAGGGTACGAATCAGCCCCAGCATTTT.

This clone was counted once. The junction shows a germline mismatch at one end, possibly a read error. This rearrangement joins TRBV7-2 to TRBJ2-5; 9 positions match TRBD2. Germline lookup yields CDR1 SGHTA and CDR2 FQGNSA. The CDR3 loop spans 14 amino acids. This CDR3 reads CASSLAGTQETQYF. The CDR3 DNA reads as TGTGCCAGCAGCCTAGCGGGGACTCAGGAGACCCAGTACTTC.

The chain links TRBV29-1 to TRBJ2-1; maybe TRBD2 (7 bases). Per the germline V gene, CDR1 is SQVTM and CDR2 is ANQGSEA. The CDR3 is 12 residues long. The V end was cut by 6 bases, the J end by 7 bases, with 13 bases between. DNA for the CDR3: TGCAGCGTAGCCCGGGGGGCGAATGAGCAGTTCTTC. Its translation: CSVARGANEQFF.

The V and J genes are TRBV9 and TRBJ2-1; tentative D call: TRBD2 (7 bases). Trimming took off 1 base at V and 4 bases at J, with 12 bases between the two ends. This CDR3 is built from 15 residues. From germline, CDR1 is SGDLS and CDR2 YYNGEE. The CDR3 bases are TGTGCCAGCAGCGTACGGGGGGCCCTGTACAATGAGCAGTTCTTC. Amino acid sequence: CASSVRGALYNEQFF.

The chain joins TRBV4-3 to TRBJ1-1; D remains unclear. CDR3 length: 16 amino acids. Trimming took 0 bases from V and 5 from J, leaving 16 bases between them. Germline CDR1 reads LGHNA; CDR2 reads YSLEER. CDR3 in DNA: TGCGCCAGCAGCCAAGATGACCTCCTGGCCAGGACTGAAGCTTTCTTT. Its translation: CASSQDDLLARTEAFF.

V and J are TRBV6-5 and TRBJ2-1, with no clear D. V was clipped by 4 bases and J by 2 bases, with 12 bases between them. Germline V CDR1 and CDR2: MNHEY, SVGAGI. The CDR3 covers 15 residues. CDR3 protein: CASSSSDSTYNEQFF. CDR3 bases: TGTGCCAGCAGTTCCTCAGACTCGACCTACAATGAGCAGTTCTTC.

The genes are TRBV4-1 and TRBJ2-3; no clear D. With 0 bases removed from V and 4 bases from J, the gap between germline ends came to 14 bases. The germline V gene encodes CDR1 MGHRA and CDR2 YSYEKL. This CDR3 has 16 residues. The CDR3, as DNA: TGCGCCAGCAGCCAAGAACGAGGTGGAGTGGCAGATACGCAGTATTTT. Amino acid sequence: CASSQERGGVADTQYF.

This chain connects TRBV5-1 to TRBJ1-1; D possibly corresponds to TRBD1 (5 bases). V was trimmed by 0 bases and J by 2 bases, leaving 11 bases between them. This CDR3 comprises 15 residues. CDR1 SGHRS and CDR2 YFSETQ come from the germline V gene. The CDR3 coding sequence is TGCGCCAGCAGCTTGGTAGGGGCGGTTAACACTGAAGCTTTCTTT. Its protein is CASSLVGAVNTEAFF.

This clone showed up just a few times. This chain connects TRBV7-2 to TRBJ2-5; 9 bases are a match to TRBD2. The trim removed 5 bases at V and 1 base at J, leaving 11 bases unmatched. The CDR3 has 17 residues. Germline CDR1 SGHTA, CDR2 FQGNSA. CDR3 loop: CASSRSAGTSLQETQYF. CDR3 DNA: TGTGCCAGCAGCCGAAGCGCCGGGACTAGCCTCCAAGAGACCCAGTACTTC.

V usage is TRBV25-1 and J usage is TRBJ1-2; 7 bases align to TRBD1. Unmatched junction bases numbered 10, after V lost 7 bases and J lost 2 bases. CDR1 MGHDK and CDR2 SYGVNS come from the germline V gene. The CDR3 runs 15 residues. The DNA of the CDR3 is TGTGCCAGCAACCCTCGGGACAGTGGAAACTATGGCTACACCTTC. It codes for CASNPRDSGNYGYTF.

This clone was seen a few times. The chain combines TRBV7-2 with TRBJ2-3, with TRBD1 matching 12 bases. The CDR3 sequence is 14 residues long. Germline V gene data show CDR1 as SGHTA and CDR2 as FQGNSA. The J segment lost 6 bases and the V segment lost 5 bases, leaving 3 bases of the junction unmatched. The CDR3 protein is CASSRDRGRDTQYF. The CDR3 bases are TGTGCCAGCAGCCGGGACAGGGGGCGCGATACGCAGTATTTT. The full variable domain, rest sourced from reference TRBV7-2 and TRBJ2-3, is GAGVSQSPSNKVTEKGKDVELRCDPISGHTALYWYRQSLGQGLEFLIYFQGNSAPDKSGLPSDRFSAERTGGSVSTLTIQRTQQEDSAVYLCASSRDRGRDTQYFGPGTRLTVL.

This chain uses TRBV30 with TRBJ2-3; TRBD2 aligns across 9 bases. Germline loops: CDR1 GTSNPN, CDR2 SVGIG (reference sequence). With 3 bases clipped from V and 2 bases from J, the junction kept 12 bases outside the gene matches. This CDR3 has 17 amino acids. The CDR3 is CAWRRAGGPLNTDTQYF. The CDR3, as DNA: TGTGCCTGGAGACGGGCGGGAGGGCCCCTCAACACAGATACGCAGTATTTT.

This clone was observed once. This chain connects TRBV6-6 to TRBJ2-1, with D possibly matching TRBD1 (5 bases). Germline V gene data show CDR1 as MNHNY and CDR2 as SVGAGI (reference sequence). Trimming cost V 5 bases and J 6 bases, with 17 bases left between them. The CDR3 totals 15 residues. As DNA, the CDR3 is TGTGCCAGCAGTCAACAGGTTGGTAGTCTCAATGAGCAGTTCTTC. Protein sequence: CASSQQVGSLNEQFF.

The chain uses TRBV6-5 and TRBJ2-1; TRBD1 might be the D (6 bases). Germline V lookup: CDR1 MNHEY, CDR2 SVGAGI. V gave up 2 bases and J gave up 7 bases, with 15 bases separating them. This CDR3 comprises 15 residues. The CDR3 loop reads CASSYQGPRGNEQFF. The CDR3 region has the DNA TGTGCCAGCAGTTACCAGGGCCCTAGGGGGAATGAGCAGTTCTTC.

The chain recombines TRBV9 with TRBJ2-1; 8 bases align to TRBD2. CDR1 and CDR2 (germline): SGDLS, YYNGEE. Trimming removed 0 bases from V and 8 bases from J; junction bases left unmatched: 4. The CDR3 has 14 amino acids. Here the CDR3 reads CASSVDGRGDEQFF. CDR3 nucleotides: TGTGCCAGCAGCGTAGACGGGAGGGGGGATGAGCAGTTCTTC.

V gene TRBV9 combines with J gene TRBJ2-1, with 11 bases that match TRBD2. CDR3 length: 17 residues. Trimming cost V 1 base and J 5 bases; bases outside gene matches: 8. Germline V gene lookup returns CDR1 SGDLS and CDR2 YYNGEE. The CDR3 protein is CASSVRHLAGGNNEQFF. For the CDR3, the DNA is TGTGCCAGCAGCGTACGCCACCTAGCGGGAGGTAACAATGAGCAGTTCTTC.

Here the CDR3 DNA reads TGTGCCAGCAGCTTGGATACCTACGAGCAGTACTTC. Its protein product is CASSLDTYEQYF. The chain uses TRBV5-4 and TRBJ2-7; D is unresolved. Germline V gene data show CDR1 as SGHNT and CDR2 as YYREEE (reference sequence). The germline V and J ends were trimmed by 0 bases and 2 bases, with 3 bases remaining between them. The CDR3 is 12 residues long.

In DNA form, the CDR3 reads TGTGCCAGCAGTGAACTGGCAGGGAATATAGATACGCAGTATTTT. Protein product: CASSELAGNIDTQYF. V gene TRBV6-1 combines with J gene TRBJ2-3, with D maybe TRBD1 (5 bases). Germline V gene lookup returns CDR1 MNHNS and CDR2 SASEGT. The CDR3 loop spans 15 amino acids. V was trimmed by 2 bases and J by 5 bases, leaving 14 bases between them.

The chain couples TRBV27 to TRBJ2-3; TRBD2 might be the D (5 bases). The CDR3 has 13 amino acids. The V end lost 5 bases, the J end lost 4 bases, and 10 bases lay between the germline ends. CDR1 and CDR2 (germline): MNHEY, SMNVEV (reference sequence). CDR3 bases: TGTGCCAGCAGTCTAGGACTTCCAGATACGCAGTATTTT. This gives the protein CASSLGLPDTQYF.

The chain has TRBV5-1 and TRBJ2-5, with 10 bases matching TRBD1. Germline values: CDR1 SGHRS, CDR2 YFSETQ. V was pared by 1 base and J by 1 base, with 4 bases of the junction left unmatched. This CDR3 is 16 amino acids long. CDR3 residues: CASSLTGQGFQETQYF. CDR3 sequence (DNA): TGCGCCAGCAGCTTGACGGGACAGGGGTTCCAAGAGACCCAGTACTTC.

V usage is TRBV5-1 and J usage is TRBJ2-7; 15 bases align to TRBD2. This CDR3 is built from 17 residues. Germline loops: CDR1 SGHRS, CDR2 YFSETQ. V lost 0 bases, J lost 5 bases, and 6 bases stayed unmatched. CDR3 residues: CASSLEGLAGGGDEQYF. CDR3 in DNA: TGCGCCAGCAGCTTGGAGGGACTAGCGGGGGGTGGGGACGAGCAGTACTTC.

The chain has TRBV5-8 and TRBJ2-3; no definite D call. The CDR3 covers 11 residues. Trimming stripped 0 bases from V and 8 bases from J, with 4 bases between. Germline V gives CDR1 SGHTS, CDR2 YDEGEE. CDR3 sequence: CASSLGVTQYF. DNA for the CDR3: TGTGCCAGCAGCTTGGGAGTTACGCAGTATTTT.